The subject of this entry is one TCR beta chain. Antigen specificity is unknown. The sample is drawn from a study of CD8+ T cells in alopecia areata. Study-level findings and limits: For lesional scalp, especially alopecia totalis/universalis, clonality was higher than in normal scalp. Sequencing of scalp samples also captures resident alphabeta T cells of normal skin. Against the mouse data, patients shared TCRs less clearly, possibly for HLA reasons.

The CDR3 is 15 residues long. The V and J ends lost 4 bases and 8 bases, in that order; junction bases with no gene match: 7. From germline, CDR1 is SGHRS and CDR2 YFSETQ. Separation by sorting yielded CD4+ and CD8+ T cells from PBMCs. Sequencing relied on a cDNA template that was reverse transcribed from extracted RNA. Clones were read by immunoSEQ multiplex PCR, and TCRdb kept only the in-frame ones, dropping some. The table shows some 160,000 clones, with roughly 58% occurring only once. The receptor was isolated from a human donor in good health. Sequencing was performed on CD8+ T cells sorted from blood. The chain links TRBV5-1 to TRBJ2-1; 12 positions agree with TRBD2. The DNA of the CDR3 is TGCGCCAGCAGCCTGACTAGCGGGAGTGTCTATGAGCAGTTCTTC. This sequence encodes CASSLTSGSVYEQFF.